This paragraph covers one TCR beta chain sequence. Its cognate antigen has yet to be identified. No per-base quality is available; no much larger clone lies one base away. In the prospective study, participants were roughly 18 to 95 years old, resided in 24 geographic areas of the United States, and were enrolled through a virtual design. To assign participants to cohorts, the prospective study relied on clinical history that participants themselves reported in a screening survey and a study questionnaire. In the prospective study, mobile phlebotomists collected whole blood, serum and a nasopharyngeal or oropharyngeal swab from each participant. Over an approximately two-month period, participants in the prospective study had the option of providing additional blood draws and questionnaires. Before DNA extraction, prospective study blood samples were shipped either frozen or at room temperature.

The data were taken from a study of blood T cell repertoires in COVID-19 (dated by TCRdb to the early 2020s). For context, the study as a whole: Recovered participants in ImmuneRACE Cohort 3 were defined as having two consecutive negative NP/OP PCR tests, clearance from a healthcare professional, or resolution of symptoms. Samples from collaborators originated in the United States, Italy and Spain and spanned both the acute and convalescent phases of COVID-19. The repertoires were released in a freely available public database intended as a resource for research on the immune response to SARS-CoV-2. Where HLA class I and class II types were available, the types were taken from metadata supplied by the sample provider, not from assay-based typing. Samples were obtained from the ongoing ImmuneRACE study (first 160 participants) and from over a thousand subjects provided by 6 global collaborators. Deeply sampled blood TCRbeta repertoires from subjects exposed to, actively infected with, or recovered from COVID-19 were included in the dataset. The material from the prospective study consisted of cDNA or gDNA derived from T cells, B-cell-depleted T cells, or PBMCs. The sample metadata nearly always contained a de-identified subject ID, COVID-19 status, age in years and sex.

The immunoSEQ Assay, a bias-controlled multiplex PCR, was used to amplify TCRbeta CDR3 regions from genomic DNA. Concerning the study's data processing: Nucleated cell counts per sample were estimated from amplification of reference gene primers within the assay. To quantify the absolute abundance of each unique TCRbeta CDR3 rearrangement, sequence reads were collapsed and filtered. For each sample, productive Simpson clonality was calculated as the square root of Simpson's diversity index across productive rearrangements. This immuneACCESS table, as held by TCRdb, lists in-frame sequences with V and J called but not all clones. Of the missing ones, under half trace to an unresolved V gene in checked studies; the others have no known cause. V and J calls and clone size are given by that table; D and trimming were obtained from the DNA. Within this sample are 300,000 to 450,000 clones, with more than 70% of them counted one time only. 1.9% of the sample goes to the ten largest clones.

Study-level results and caveats: The quantity of clinical and demographic metadata differed by source and by participant and was supplied without curation.

Trimming removed 3 bases from V and 5 bases from J, leaving 11 bases between the germline ends. Inclusive of the bounding cysteine and phenylalanine, the CDR3 is 14 residues long. Only the CDR3 DNA stays, 42 bases, in frame from base 1. The germline V gene encodes CDR1 MNHEY and CDR2 SMNVEV (reference sequence). The rearranged segments are TRBV27 and TRBJ1-5, with a tentative D gene TRBD1 over 5 matching bases. The sequence was collected from a man aged 35 to 55 in a cohort exposed to, infected with or recovered from COVID-19 (not recorded which). The specimen sequenced was PBMCs or T cells enriched from blood (not recorded which). The bases read TGTGCCAGCAGTTTTTCAGGGTCGTATCAGCCCCAGCATTTT. Translated, it gives CASSFSGSYQPQHF.